This T cell receptor beta chain is from a study of blood T cell repertoires in COVID-19. Study in general: Samples taken during acute and convalescent COVID-19 were collected in the United States, Italy and Spain.

Authors' processing steps: Amplification with reference gene primers provided the estimates of nucleated cell counts. Method: immunoSEQ multiplex PCR; TCRdb's copy keeps in-frame clones and lacks some. Clone size and the V and J calls come from that table; the DNA yielded D and trimming. This sample has some 200,000 clones, with more than 75% found just once. The sequence came from an elderly man with acute or convalescent COVID-19. Input material: peripheral blood.

The CDR3 protein is CASSQAGTGTSPLHF. The DNA for the CDR3 is TGCGCCAGCAGCCAAGCCGGGACAGGGACCTCACCCCTCCACTTT. The V and J genes are TRBV4-3 and TRBJ1-6, with 9 bases lining up with TRBD1. J lost 10 bases, V lost 1 base, and 5 bases had no gene match. CDR3 length: 15 residues. Germline CDR1 is LGHNA and CDR2 is YSLEER.